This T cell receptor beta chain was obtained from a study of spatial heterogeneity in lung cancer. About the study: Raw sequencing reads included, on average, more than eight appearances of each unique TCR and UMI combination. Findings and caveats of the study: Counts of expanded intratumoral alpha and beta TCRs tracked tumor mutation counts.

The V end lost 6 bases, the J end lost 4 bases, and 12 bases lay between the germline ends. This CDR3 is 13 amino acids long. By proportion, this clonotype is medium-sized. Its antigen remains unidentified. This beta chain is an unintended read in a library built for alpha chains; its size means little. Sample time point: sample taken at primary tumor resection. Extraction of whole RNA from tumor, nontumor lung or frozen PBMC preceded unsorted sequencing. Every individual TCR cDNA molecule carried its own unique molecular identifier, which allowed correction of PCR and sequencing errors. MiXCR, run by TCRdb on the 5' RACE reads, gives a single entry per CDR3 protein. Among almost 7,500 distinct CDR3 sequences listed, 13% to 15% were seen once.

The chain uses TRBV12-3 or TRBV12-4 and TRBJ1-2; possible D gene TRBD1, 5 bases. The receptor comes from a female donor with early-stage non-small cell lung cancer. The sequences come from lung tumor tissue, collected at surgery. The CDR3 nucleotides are TGTGCCAGCAGGGAGCCAGGGTTCTATGGCTACACCTTC. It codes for CASREPGFYGYTF.